Shown below are 7 T cell receptor beta chains from a single sample sequenced in a study of beta chain features in type 1 diabetes. Sequenced material consisted of expressed TCRB transcripts (all of the isolated RNA was reverse transcribed). Some clones are missing from TCRdb's copy, which holds only in-frame ones; the method was immunoSEQ multiplex PCR. The table shows 400,000 to 500,000 clones, with 14% occurring only once. The sequenced sample consisted of naive CD4+ T cells from blood. The receptors were sampled from a man aged 25-45 years in good health.

The genes are TRBV11-2 and TRBJ2-7; D gene uncertain. The germline V gene encodes CDR1 SGHAT and CDR2 FQNNGV. The length of the CDR3 is 14 residues. V was pared by 5 bases and J by 1 base, with 12 bases between. The CDR3 region is CASSASTASYEQYF. CDR3 coding DNA: TGTGCCAGCAGCGCCTCGACTGCATCCTACGAGCAGTACTTC. Full variable domain (missing parts from reference TRBV11-2 and TRBJ2-7): EAGVAQSPRYKIIEKRQSVAFWCNPISGHATLYWYQQILGQGPKLLIQFQNNGVVDDSQLPKDRFSAERLKGVDSTLKIQPAKLEDSAVYLCASSASTASYEQYFGPGTRLTVT.

The V gene is TRBV12-5, the J gene TRBJ2-5, with 13 bases that match TRBD2. Germline V gene data show CDR1 as LGHNT and CDR2 as FRNRAP. The ends lost 2 bases at V and 9 bases at J; junction bases unmatched: 6. The CDR3 totals 15 residues. In nucleotides, the CDR3 is TGTGCTAGTGGTTTGACTAGCGGGAGGGCTGGGGCCCAGTACTTC. Amino acid sequence: CASGLTSGRAGAQYF.

The chain carries TRBV27 and TRBJ2-4; TRBD2 matches at 7 bases. V shed 6 bases, J shed 8 bases, and the junction held 7 bases outside the gene matches. Per the germline V gene, CDR1 is MNHEY and CDR2 is SMNVEV (reference sequence). This CDR3 is built from 13 residues. Here the CDR3 DNA reads TGTGCCAGCAGGTGGACTAGTACGGACATTCAGTACTTC. It codes for CASRWTSTDIQYF.

This clone was counted a few times. Other DNA variants within this sample encode the same CDR3. V gene TRBV25-1 combines with J gene TRBJ2-7; possibly TRBD1 for D (5 bases). The CDR3 spans 14 residues. V lost 4 bases and J lost 0, with 10 bases in between. Germline V gene sequence: CDR1 MGHDK, CDR2 SYGVNS. As DNA, the CDR3 is TGTGCCAGCAGTGCGCAGGGCCGCTCCTACGAGCAGTACTTC. This translates into CASSAQGRSYEQYF.

This chain links TRBV19 with TRBJ1-6; D gene uncertain. The V gene lost 7 bases and the J gene lost 8 bases, with 12 bases spanning the gap. The CDR3 runs 13 residues. Per the germline V gene, CDR1 is LNHDA and CDR2 is SQIVND (reference sequence). The CDR3 loop is CASNPDVDSPLHF. CDR3 coding DNA: TGTGCCAGTAACCCGGACGTCGATTCACCCCTCCACTTT.

The V call is TRBV28, the J call TRBJ2-7; D gene unclear. Trimming stripped 2 bases from V and 3 bases from J, with 8 bases between. Looked up from germline, CDR1 is MDHEN and CDR2 is SYDVKM. This CDR3 has 13 residues. The CDR3 is CASSLGDNYEQYV. In DNA, the CDR3 is TGTGCCAGCAGTTTAGGAGATAACTACGAGCAGTACGTC.

There are a few counts of this clone. The V gene is TRBV10-3, the J gene TRBJ2-3, with D tentatively TRBD2 (6 bases). V was trimmed by 8 bases and J by 5 bases, leaving 20 bases between them. Germline CDR1 and CDR2: ENHRY and SYGVKD. The CDR3 contains 15 residues. The CDR3 DNA sequence: TGTGCCATCGCCGCTTCGATCGGGGGAAGAGATACGCAGTATTTT. Its protein product is CAIAASIGGRDTQYF.